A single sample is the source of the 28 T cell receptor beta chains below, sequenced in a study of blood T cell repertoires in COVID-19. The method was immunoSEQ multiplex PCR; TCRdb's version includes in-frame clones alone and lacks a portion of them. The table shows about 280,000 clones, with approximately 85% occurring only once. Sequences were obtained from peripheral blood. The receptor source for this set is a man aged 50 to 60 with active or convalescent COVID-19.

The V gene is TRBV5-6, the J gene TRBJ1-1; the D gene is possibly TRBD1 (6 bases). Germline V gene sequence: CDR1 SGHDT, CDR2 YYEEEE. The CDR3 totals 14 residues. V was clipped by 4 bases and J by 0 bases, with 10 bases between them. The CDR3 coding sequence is TGTGCCAGCAGCCCAGGACAGATGAACACTGAAGCTTTCTTT. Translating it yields CASSPGQMNTEAFF.

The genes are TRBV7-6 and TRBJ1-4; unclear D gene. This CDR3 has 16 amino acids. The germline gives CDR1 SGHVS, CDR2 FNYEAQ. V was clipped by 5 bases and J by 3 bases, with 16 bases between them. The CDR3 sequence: CASSPGSGPANEKLFF. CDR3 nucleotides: TGTGCCAGCAGCCCAGGAAGCGGGCCGGCTAATGAAAAACTGTTTTTT.

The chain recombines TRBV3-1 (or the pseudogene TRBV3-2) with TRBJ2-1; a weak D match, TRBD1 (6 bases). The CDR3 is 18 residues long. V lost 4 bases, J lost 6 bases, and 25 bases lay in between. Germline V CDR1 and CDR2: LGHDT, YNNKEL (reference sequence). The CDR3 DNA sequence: TGTGCCAGCAGCCCCCAGGGGCGTAGCGACGAGGGCCCCAATGAGCAGTTCTTC. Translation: CASSPQGRSDEGPNEQFF.

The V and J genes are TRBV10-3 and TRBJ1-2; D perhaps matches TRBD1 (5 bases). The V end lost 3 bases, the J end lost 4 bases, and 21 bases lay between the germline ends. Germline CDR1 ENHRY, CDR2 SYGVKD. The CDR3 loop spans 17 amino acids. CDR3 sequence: CAISDNGAPTRSYGYTF. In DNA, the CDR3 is TGTGCCATCAGTGATAATGGGGCGCCGACCCGTAGCTATGGCTACACCTTC.

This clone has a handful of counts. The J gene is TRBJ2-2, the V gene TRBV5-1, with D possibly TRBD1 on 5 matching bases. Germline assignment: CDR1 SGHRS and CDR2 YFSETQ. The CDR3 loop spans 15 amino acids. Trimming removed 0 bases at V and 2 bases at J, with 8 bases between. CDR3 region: CASSLVGVNTGELFF. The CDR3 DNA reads TGCGCCAGCAGCTTGGTAGGGGTAAACACCGGGGAGCTGTTTTTT.

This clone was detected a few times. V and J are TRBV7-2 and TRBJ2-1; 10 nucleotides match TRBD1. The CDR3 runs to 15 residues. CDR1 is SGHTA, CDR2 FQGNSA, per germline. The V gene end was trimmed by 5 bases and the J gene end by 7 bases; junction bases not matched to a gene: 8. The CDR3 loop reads CASSLTRDRGNEQFF. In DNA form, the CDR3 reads TGTGCCAGCAGCCTTACCCGGGACAGGGGTAATGAGCAGTTCTTC. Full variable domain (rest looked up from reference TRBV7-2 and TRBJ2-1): GAGVSQSPSNKVTEKGKDVELRCDPISGHTALYWYRQSLGQGLEFLIYFQGNSAPDKSGLPSDRFSAERTGGSVSTLTIQRTQQEDSAVYLCASSLTRDRGNEQFFGPGTRLTVL.

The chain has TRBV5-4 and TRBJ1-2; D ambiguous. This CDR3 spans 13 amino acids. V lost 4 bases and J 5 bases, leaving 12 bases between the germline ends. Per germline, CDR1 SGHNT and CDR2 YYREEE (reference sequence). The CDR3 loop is CASSIDKKYGYTF. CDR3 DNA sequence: TGTGCCAGCAGCATAGACAAGAAATATGGCTACACCTTC.

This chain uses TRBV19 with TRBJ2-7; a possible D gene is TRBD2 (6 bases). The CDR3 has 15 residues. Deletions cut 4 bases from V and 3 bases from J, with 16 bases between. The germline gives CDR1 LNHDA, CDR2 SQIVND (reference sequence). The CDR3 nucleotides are TGTGCCAGTAGTACCACAGCGGGCCCCTTCTACGAGCAGTACTTC. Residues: CASSTTAGPFYEQYF.

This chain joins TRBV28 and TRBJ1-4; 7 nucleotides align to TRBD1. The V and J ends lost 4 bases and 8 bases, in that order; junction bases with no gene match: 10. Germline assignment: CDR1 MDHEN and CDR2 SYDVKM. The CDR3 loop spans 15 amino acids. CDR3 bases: TGTGCCAGCAGTTCACAAGGGGGCGCGAAGGAAAAACTGTTTTTT. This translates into CASSSQGGAKEKLFF.

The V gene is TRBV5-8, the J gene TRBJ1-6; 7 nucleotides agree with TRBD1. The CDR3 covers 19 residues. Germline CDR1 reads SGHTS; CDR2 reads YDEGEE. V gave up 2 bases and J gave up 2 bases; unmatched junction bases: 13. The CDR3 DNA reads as TGTGCCAGCAGCTTAATCGGTTGGCAGGGGGGCCCCTATAATTCACCCCTCCACTTT. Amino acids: CASSLIGWQGGPYNSPLHF.

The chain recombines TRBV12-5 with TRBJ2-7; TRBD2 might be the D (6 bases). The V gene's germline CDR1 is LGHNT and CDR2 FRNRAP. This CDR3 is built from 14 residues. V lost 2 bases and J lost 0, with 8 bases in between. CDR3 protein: CASGLRESSYEQYF. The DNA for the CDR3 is TGTGCTAGTGGTTTGCGGGAGAGCTCCTACGAGCAGTACTTC.

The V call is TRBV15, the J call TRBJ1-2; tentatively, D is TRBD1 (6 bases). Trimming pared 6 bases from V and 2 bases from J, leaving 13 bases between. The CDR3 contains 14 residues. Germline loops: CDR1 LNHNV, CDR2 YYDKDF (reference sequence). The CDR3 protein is CATSTGKANYGYTF. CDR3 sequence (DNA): TGTGCCACCAGTACAGGGAAGGCGAACTATGGCTACACCTTC.

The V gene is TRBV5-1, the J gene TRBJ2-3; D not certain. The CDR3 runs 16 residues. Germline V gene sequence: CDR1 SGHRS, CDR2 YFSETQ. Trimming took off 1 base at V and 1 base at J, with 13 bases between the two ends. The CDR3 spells CASSLRQADGTDTQYF. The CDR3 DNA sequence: TGCGCCAGCAGCTTGAGGCAGGCCGACGGCACAGATACGCAGTATTTT.

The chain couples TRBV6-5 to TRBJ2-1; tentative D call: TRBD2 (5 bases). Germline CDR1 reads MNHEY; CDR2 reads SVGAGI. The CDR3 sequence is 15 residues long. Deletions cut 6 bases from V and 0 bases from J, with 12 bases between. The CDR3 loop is CASREVAYSYNEQFF. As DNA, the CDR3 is TGTGCCAGCAGGGAGGTAGCTTACTCCTACAATGAGCAGTTCTTC.

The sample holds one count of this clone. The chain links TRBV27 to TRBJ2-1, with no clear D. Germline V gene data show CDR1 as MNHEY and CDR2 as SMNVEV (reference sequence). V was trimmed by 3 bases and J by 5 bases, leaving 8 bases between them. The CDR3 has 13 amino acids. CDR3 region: CASSFGPDNEQFF. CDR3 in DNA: TGTGCCAGCAGTTTTGGTCCGGACAATGAGCAGTTCTTC.

CDR3 sequence reads: CASSWTAIGTDTQYF. CDR3 nucleotides: TGTGCCAGCAGTTGGACTGCGATTGGCACAGATACGCAGTATTTT. The chain combines TRBV6-5 with TRBJ2-3, with D maybe TRBD2 (5 bases). The CDR3 sequence is 15 residues long. The germline V and J ends were trimmed by 4 bases and 1 base, with 12 bases remaining between them. From germline, CDR1 is MNHEY and CDR2 SVGAGI.

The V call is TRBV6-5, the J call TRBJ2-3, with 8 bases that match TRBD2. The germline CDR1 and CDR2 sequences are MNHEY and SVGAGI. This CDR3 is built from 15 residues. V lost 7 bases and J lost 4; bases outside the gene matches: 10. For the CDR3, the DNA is TGTGCCAGCACAACCGGGACTAGTGGTGCAGATACGCAGTATTTT. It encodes CASTTGTSGADTQYF.

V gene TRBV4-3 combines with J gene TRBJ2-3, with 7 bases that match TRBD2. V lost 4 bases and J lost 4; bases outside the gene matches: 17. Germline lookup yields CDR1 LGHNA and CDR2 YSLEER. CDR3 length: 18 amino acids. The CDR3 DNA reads TGCGCCAGCAGCCCCGGGGGATCTAGCGGCAAGGGACCAGATACGCAGTATTTT. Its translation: CASSPGGSSGKGPDTQYF.

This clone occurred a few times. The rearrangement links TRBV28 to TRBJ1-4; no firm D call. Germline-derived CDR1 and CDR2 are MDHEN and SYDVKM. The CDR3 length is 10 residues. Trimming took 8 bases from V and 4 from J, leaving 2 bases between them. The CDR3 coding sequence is TGTGCCAGCTATAATGAAAAACTGTTTTTT. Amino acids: CASYNEKLFF.

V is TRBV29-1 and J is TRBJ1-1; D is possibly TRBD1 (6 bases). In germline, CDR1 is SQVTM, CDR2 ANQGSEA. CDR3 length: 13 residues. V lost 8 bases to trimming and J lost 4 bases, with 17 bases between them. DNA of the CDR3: TGCAGCTTTTATCGACAGGCCCGCACTGAAGCTTTCTTT. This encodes CSFYRQARTEAFF.

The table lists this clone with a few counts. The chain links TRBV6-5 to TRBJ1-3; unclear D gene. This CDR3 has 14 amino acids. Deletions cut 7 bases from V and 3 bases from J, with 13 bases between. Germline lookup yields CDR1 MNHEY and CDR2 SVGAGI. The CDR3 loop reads CASTATTGGNTIYF. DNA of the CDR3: TGTGCCAGCACCGCGACGACTGGTGGAAACACCATATATTTT.

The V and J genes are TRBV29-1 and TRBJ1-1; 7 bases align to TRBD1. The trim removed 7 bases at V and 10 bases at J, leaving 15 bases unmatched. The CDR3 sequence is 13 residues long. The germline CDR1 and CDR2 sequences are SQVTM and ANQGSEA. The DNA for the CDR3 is TGCAGCGCACGACCCGGGACAGCCTCTGGAGCTTTCTTT. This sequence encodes CSARPGTASGAFF.

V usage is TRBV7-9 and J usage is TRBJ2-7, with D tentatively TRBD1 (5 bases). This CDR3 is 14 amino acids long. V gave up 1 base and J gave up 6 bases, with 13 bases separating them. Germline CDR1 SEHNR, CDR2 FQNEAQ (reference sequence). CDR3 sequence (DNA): TGTGCCAGCAGCTTAGGAGCCAGGGTAGGCGAGCAGTACTTC. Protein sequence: CASSLGARVGEQYF.

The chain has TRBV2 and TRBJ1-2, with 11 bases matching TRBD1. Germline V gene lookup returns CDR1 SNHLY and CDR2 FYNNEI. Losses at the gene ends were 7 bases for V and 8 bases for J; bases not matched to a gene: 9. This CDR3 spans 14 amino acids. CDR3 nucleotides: TGTGCCAGCACCGTGGGACAGGGGGGACGGGGCTACACCTTC. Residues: CASTVGQGGRGYTF.

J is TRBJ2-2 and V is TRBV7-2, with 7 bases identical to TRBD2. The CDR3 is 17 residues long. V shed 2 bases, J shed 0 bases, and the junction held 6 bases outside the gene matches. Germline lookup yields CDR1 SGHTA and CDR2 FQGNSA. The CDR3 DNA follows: TGTGCCAGCAGCTTACCCCGTCGGGAGGCGAACACCGGGGAGCTGTTTTTT. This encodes CASSLPRREANTGELFF.

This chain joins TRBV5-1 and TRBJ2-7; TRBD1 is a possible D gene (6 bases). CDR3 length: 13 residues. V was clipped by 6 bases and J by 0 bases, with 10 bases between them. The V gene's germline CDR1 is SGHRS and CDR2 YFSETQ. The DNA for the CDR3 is TGCGCCAGCACCAAACAGGGCTCCTACGAGCAGTACTTC. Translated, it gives CASTKQGSYEQYF.

CDR3 in DNA: TGTGCCAGCAGTTTTGGGACAGCTGCATTCCTAGGTTTTAATGGCTACACCTTC. Translation: CASSFGTAAFLGFNGYTF. The V and J genes are TRBV28 and TRBJ1-2; 7 bases map to TRBD1. The V segment lost 3 bases and the J segment 6 bases; nucleotides outside the gene matches: 19. CDR1 is MDHEN and CDR2 is SYDVKM in the germline V gene. The CDR3 is 18 amino acids.

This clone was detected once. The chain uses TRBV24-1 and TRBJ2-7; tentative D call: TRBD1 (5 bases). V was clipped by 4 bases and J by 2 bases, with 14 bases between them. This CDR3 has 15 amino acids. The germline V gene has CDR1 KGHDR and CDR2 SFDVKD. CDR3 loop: CATSEGQLMTYEQYF. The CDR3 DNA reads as TGTGCCACCAGTGAAGGACAACTCATGACCTACGAGCAGTACTTC.